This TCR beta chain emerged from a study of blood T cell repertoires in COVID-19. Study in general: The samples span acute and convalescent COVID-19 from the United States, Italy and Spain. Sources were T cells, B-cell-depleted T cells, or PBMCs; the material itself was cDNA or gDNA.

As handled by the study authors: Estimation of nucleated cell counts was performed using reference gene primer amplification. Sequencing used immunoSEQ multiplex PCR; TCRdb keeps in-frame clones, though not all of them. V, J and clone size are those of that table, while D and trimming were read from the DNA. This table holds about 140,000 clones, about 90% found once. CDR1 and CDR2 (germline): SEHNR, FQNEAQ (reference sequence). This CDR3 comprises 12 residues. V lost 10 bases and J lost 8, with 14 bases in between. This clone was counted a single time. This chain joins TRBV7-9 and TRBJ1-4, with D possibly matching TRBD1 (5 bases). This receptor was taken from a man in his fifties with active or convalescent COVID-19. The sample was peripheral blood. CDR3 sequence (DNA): TGTGCCACCGGACACGGAGCGGAAAAACTGTTTTTT. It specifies CATGHGAEKLFF.